This T cell receptor beta chain was profiled in a study of blood T cells in healthy people across ages. Study-wide findings and caveats: CMV status of donors was not determined, possibly confounding expanded clonotype changes. Naive T cell percentage by flow cytometry tracked strongly with beta diversity.

Ten or more counts support this clonotype. Its antigen is not known. This CDR3 is 12 amino acids long. Per the germline V gene, CDR1 is SEHNR and CDR2 is FQNEAQ (reference sequence). V was pared by 3 bases and J by 2 bases, with 4 bases between. Each donor supplied 7.5 to 10 milliliters of peripheral blood. Combining a sample-barcoded 5' primer with a J-beta primer mix, a second PCR ran for roughly 6 to 12 cycles. TCRdb recomputed calls from the 5' RACE reads with MiXCR, one row per CDR3 protein. The table includes 600,000 to 650,000 distinct CDR3 sequences, around 54% detected once. The TCR originated in a man between 60 and 70 years old in good health. V and J are TRBV7-9 and TRBJ1-2; no clear D. The sequenced sample consisted of blood. The CDR3 DNA follows: TGTGCCAGCAGCTTGGAAAACTATGGCTACACCTTC. It translates to CASSLENYGYTF. The variable domain in full, with the rest retrieved from reference TRBV7-9 and TRBJ1-2, is DTGVSQNPRHKITKRGQNVTFRCDPISEHNRLYWYRQTLGQGPEFLTYFQNEAQLEKSRLLSDRFSAERPKGSFSTLEIQRTEQGDSAMYLCASSLENYGYTFGSGTRLTVV.